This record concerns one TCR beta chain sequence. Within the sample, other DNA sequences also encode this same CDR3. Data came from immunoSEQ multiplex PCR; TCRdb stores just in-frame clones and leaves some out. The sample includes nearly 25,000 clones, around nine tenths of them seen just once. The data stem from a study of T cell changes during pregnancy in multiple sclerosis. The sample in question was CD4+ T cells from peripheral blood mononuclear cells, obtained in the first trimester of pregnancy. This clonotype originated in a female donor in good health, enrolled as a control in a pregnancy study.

The CDR3 loop reads CASSLRTSGGTDTQYF. CDR3 nucleotides: TGTGCCAGCAGTCTTCGGACTAGTGGGGGGACAGATACGCAGTATTTT. The chain combines TRBV2 with TRBJ2-3; 7 bases match TRBD2. Germline trimming cut 5 bases from V and 3 bases from J; bases unmatched to any gene: 11. This CDR3 is 16 amino acids long. The germline gives CDR1 SNHLY, CDR2 FYNNEI.